The 24 T cell receptor beta chains below all came from one sample that was sequenced in a study of blood T cells in healthy people across ages (dated by TCRdb to about 2015). The library was produced with 5' RACE. TCRdb names Illumina HiSeq 2500 as the instrument used. A second roughly 7 to 11 cycle PCR used a sample-barcoded 5' primer and a J-beta primer mix. TCRdb itself trimmed the public reads at Q25 with fastp, ran MiXCR and retained productive beta chains. Each record represents a unique CDR3 protein, reported with the most common genes and DNA among its rows. This sample holds around 1,500,000 distinct CDR3 sequences; 25% to 30% were observed only once. The ten largest make up roughly 8.2% of the sample. The sequenced sample consisted of blood. The receptors originated from a woman aged 25 to 45 in good health.

This chain connects TRBV30 to TRBJ2-4, with a tentative D call TRBD2 (6 bases). Per the germline V gene, CDR1 is GTSNPN and CDR2 is SVGIG (reference sequence). The ends were cut back, 0 bases at V and 13 bases at J, with 22 bases in the middle. CDR3 size: 15 residues. The CDR3: CAWSVDGEGLQEQYF. For the CDR3, the DNA is TGTGCCTGGAGTGTAGACGGGGAAGGACTACAGGAGCAGTACTTC.

This clonotype was counted between two and nine times. The gene calls are TRBV7-9 and TRBJ1-2; D unclear. The CDR3 is made up of 13 amino acids. Germline CDR1 reads SEHNR; CDR2 reads FQNEAQ (reference sequence). With 5 bases removed from V and 8 bases from J, the gap between germline ends came to 15 bases. For the CDR3, the DNA is TGTGCCAGCAGCCTAACGACCGCCGGAGGCTACACCTTC. Residues: CASSLTTAGGYTF.

This clonotype was detected only a few times. J is TRBJ2-7 and V is TRBV20-1; 9 bases match TRBD2. The ends lost 2 bases at V and 3 bases at J; junction bases unmatched: 14. The CDR3 length is 17 residues. Germline V gene lookup returns CDR1 DFQATT and CDR2 SNEGSKA (reference sequence). CDR3 sequence: CSARRREDVAGVYEQYF. The CDR3 bases are TGCAGTGCTAGACGCCGGGAAGATGTAGCGGGAGTCTACGAGCAGTACTTC.

The chain links TRBV7-9 to TRBJ1-1; D unresolved. The CDR3 sequence is 15 residues long. Germline V CDR1 and CDR2: SEHNR, FQNEAQ (reference sequence). The germline V and J ends were trimmed by 1 base and 6 bases, with 15 bases remaining between them. CDR3 protein: CASSLDSVGIAEAFF. CDR3 nucleotides: TGTGCCAGCAGCTTAGATAGCGTGGGGATTGCTGAAGCTTTCTTT.

V usage is TRBV29-1 and J usage is TRBJ1-1; D uncertain. The CDR3 runs to 14 residues. V was clipped by 7 bases and J by 3 bases, with 18 bases between them. Germline-derived CDR1 and CDR2 are SQVTM and ANQGSEA. This chain's CDR3 is CSAGDGGWDTEAFF. Written as DNA, the CDR3 is TGCAGCGCCGGAGATGGAGGGTGGGACACTGAAGCTTTCTTT.

This sequence joins TRBV3-1 and TRBJ2-5; no clear D gene. The CDR3 spans 15 residues. CDR1 and CDR2 (germline): LGHDT, YNNKEL (reference sequence). The V end was cut by 1 base, the J end by 4 bases, with 13 bases between. In DNA form, the CDR3 reads TGTGCCAGCAGCCAAGCCGAGGTCCGAGGAGAGACCCAGTACTTC. It specifies CASSQAEVRGETQYF.

The chain links TRBV7-9 to TRBJ1-2, with D uncertain. Trimming took off 4 bases at V and 6 bases at J, with 18 bases between the two ends. Germline values: CDR1 SEHNR, CDR2 FQNEAQ (reference sequence). This CDR3 is 15 amino acids long. CDR3 bases: TGTGCCAGCAGCTCAGACTTTGGGGAGTTGGATGGCTACACCTTC. Its translation: CASSSDFGELDGYTF.

This clonotype was recorded many times. The V and J genes are TRBV7-2 and TRBJ2-3; D is unresolved. This CDR3 is built from 13 residues. The germline V and J ends were trimmed by 4 bases and 14 bases, with 19 bases remaining between them. Germline CDR1 SGHTA, CDR2 FQGNSA. The CDR3 is CASSSFGPRAAYF. The CDR3 region has the DNA TGTGCCAGCAGCTCCTTTGGCCCCCGGGCCGCGTATTTT.

The V gene is TRBV4-3, the J gene TRBJ2-5; tentatively, D is TRBD1 or TRBD2 (5 bases each). Between the trimmed V and J ends, which lost 1 base and 5 bases, there was a span of 14 bases. The V gene's germline CDR1 is LGHNA and CDR2 YSLEER. The CDR3 runs 15 residues. CDR3 DNA sequence: TGCGCCAGCAGCCAAGGAACGAGGGGCAGGGAGACCCAGTACTTC. Amino acids: CASSQGTRGRETQYF.

There are a few counts of this clonotype. The CDR3 nucleotides read TGTGCCATGATGAGGGGGTTAGGGGAGCAGTTCTTC. Protein sequence: CAMMRGLGEQFF. This rearrangement joins TRBV7-2 to TRBJ2-1; tentative D call: TRBD1 (6 bases). The V gene's germline CDR1 is SGHTA and CDR2 FQGNSA. V was clipped by 10 bases and J by 10 bases, with 17 bases between them. CDR3 size: 12 residues. The full variable domain, its missing parts supplied by reference TRBV7-2 and TRBJ2-1, is GAGVSQSPSNKVTEKGKDVELRCDPISGHTALYWYRQSLGQGLEFLIYFQGNSAPDKSGLPSDRFSAERTGGSVSTLTIQRTQQEDSAVYLCAMMRGLGEQFFGPGTRLTVL.

This clonotype was observed a handful of times. The V and J genes are TRBV29-1 and TRBJ2-3, with TRBD2 matching 10 bases. CDR1 and CDR2 from the germline V gene are SQVTM and ANQGSEA. The CDR3 contains 15 residues. V lost 4 bases, J lost 2 bases, and 6 bases stayed unmatched. The CDR3 nucleotides are TGCAGCGTTGTCGGGCTAGCGGGGGCCACAGATACGCAGTATTTT. This codes for CSVVGLAGATDTQYF.

This clonotype appeared a few times. The genes are TRBV20-1 and TRBJ1-1; tentatively, D is TRBD1 (5 bases). Germline CDR1 and CDR2: DFQATT and SNEGSKA (reference sequence). The V end lost 4 bases, the J end lost 1 base, and 10 bases lay between the germline ends. The CDR3 sequence is 13 residues long. The DNA for the CDR3 is TGCAGTGCTACGGGACGGACGAACACTGAAGCTTTCTTT. It encodes CSATGRTNTEAFF.

The V and J genes are TRBV10-3 and TRBJ1-1, with 7 bases lining up with TRBD1. Germline V CDR1 and CDR2: ENHRY, SYGVKD. The CDR3 extends over 14 amino acids. Trimming removed 7 bases from V and 4 bases from J; junction bases left unmatched: 9. CDR3 in amino acids: CAITATGSFTEAFF. Here the CDR3 DNA reads TGTGCCATCACGGCGACAGGGTCGTTCACTGAAGCTTTCTTT.

This clonotype has a count of ten or more. The chain combines TRBV10-3 with TRBJ2-5; D unclear. With 2 bases removed from V and 3 bases from J, the gap between germline ends came to 7 bases. CDR1 and CDR2 (germline): ENHRY, SYGVKD. The CDR3 consists of 13 residues. Here the CDR3 DNA reads TGTGCCATCAGTGAGGGTAGGGAAGAGACCCAGTACTTC. Protein: CAISEGREETQYF.

The chain couples TRBV6-6 to TRBJ2-1, with D tentatively TRBD1 (7 bases). CDR1 MNHNY and CDR2 SVGAGI come from the germline V gene (reference sequence). Between the trimmed V and J ends, which lost 2 bases and 2 bases, there was a span of 16 bases. This CDR3 is built from 17 residues. The chain's CDR3 is CASSYKGGQDAYNEQFF. CDR3 nucleotides: TGTGCCAGCAGTTACAAGGGAGGACAGGACGCCTACAATGAGCAGTTCTTC.

The V call is TRBV28, the J call TRBJ2-7; D possibly corresponds to TRBD1 (6 bases). The CDR3 totals 14 residues. From germline, CDR1 is MDHEN and CDR2 SYDVKM. The V end lost 5 bases, the J end lost 2 bases, and 13 bases lay between the germline ends. The CDR3 DNA follows: TGTGCCAGCAGTGACGCAGGGGCCCCCTACGAGCAGTACTTC. This translates into CASSDAGAPYEQYF.

The CDR3 DNA follows: TGTGCCAGTAGTATAATCCCACCTGGACGGACCACAGATACGCAGTATTTT. Residues: CASSIIPPGRTTDTQYF. The gene calls are TRBV19 and TRBJ2-3; D unclear. The CDR3 has 17 residues. Germline CDR1 and CDR2: LNHDA and SQIVND (reference sequence). Trimming left V 2 bases short and J 2 bases short, with 17 bases between.

V is TRBV6-1 and J is TRBJ1-1; maybe TRBD1 (6 bases). Germline CDR1 MNHNS, CDR2 SASEGT. V lost 7 bases, J lost 0 bases, and 12 bases lay in between. The CDR3 sequence is 14 residues long. The CDR3 DNA follows: TGTGCCAGCATTCGGGACAACATGAACACTGAAGCTTTCTTT. Translating it yields CASIRDNMNTEAFF.

V gene TRBV7-3 combines with J gene TRBJ2-7; tentative D call: TRBD1 (6 bases). Germline V gene data show CDR1 as SGHTA and CDR2 as FQGTGA. Trimming stripped 2 bases from V and 5 bases from J, with 10 bases between. This CDR3 spans 13 amino acids. The CDR3 DNA reads TGTGCCAGCAGCTTATCGGACAGAAACGAGCAGTACTTC. This sequence encodes CASSLSDRNEQYF.

This clonotype was counted at least ten times. The V call is TRBV20-1, the J call TRBJ2-3; 10 bases agree with TRBD2. Germline assignment: CDR1 DFQATT and CDR2 SNEGSKA (reference sequence). The CDR3 length is 15 residues. J was trimmed by 6 bases and V by 0 bases; bases with no gene match: 6. CDR3 residues: CSARDQTSGKDTQYF. CDR3 coding DNA: TGCAGTGCTAGAGATCAAACTAGCGGGAAGGATACGCAGTATTTT.

This rearrangement joins TRBV5-1 to TRBJ2-5; D possibly matches TRBD1 or TRBD2 (5 bases each). Per germline, CDR1 SGHRS and CDR2 YFSETQ. The CDR3 spans 17 residues. V was trimmed by 0 bases and J by 0 bases, leaving 15 bases between them. The CDR3 spells CASSLGTGRRYQETQYF. Here the CDR3 DNA reads TGCGCCAGCAGCTTGGGGACGGGACGGAGGTACCAAGAGACCCAGTACTTC.

The genes are TRBV11-2 and TRBJ2-6; no reliable D call. Germline assignment: CDR1 SGHAT and CDR2 FQNNGV. CDR3 length equals 16 residues. Trimming removed 0 bases from V and 2 bases from J, with 8 bases in between. The CDR3 sequence: CASSLDSVAGANVLTF. CDR3 nucleotides: TGTGCCAGCAGCTTAGATTCAGTAGCTGGGGCCAACGTCCTGACTTTC.

Only a few counts were recorded for this clonotype. This chain joins TRBV5-1 and TRBJ1-4; TRBD1 matches at 7 bases. The CDR3 extends over 16 amino acids. The V gene's germline CDR1 is SGHRS and CDR2 YFSETQ. V shed 1 base and J 5 bases; nucleotides not matched to a gene: 8. The CDR3 here is CASSLPPGQWNEKLFF. CDR3 coding DNA: TGCGCCAGCAGCTTGCCTCCGGGACAGTGGAATGAAAAACTGTTTTTT.

V and J are TRBV12-3 or TRBV12-4 and TRBJ1-4, with D uncertain. The ends were cut back, 5 bases at V and 8 bases at J, with 15 bases in the middle. The CDR3 spans 14 residues. CDR3: CASSRSDSGEKLFF. Written as DNA, the CDR3 is TGTGCCAGCAGTCGGTCCGATTCCGGAGAAAAACTGTTTTTT.